This TCR beta chain was recorded in a study of shared clonotypes between healthy human individuals. Overall study: Every donor yielded three CD4 naive, three CD4 memory, two CD8 naive and one CD8 memory plate. Findings and caveats of the study: Researchers found naive subsets generally carried larger estimated richness than memory subsets.

Study processing details: As immunoSEQ supplied junction-only sequences (without quality scores), filtering differed. Using immunoSEQ multiplex PCR, the repertoire was profiled, and TCRdb retains in-frame clones only, with some absent. That table gives V, J and clone size, and the DNA gave D and trimming. This sample has about 1,800,000 clones, with about 95% found just once. With respect to this clone: No antigen is known for it.

CD45RO negativity and positive selection for CCR7 defined naive CD8 cells, a population that excluded terminally differentiated effector memory CD45RA+ cells. Trimming at V came to 5 bases and at J to 3 bases, leaving 5 bases not matched to a gene. Germline V CDR1 and CDR2: MNHEY, SVGAGI. This CDR3 has 15 amino acids. The sequence came from a man in his late teens or twenties in good health. Specimen: naive CD8+ T cells sorted from blood. V and J are TRBV6-5 and TRBJ2-1; 9 bases are a match to TRBD2. This CDR3 is CASSPSSGDYNEQFF. As DNA, the CDR3 is TGTGCCAGCAGTCCATCTAGCGGGGACTACAATGAGCAGTTCTTC.